These 3 T cell receptor beta chains originate from one sample sequenced in a study of blood T cell repertoires in COVID-19. The table came from immunoSEQ multiplex PCR; TCRdb's copy has only in-frame clones and leaves some out. The sample includes approximately 150,000 clones, approximately 90% of them seen just once. Sequenced material: peripheral blood. The receptors come from a man aged 50 or older with active or convalescent COVID-19.

The V call is TRBV10-2, the J call TRBJ2-7, with 11 bases matching TRBD1. In germline, CDR1 is WSHSY, CDR2 SAAADI. V lost 6 bases, J lost 4 bases, and 5 bases stayed unmatched. The CDR3 covers 14 residues. CDR3 DNA sequence: TGCGCCAGCAGCGAGGGACAGGGGGTATACGAGCAGTACTTC. This gives the protein CASSEGQGVYEQYF.

V gene TRBV6-4 combines with J gene TRBJ1-5; a weak D match, TRBD1 (6 bases). V was shortened by 5 bases and J by 2 bases, with 10 bases between the two germline ends. The CDR3 is made up of 14 amino acids. CDR1 and CDR2 (germline): MRHNA, SNTAGT. The CDR3 reads CASSREGGNQPQHF. The CDR3 nucleotides read TGTGCCAGCAGTCGTGAGGGGGGCAATCAGCCCCAGCATTTT.

This chain joins TRBV5-1 and TRBJ2-3; 12 bases agree with TRBD2. CDR3 length equals 17 residues. Germline-derived CDR1 and CDR2 are SGHRS and YFSETQ. Trimming removed 0 bases from V and 2 bases from J; junction bases left unmatched: 4. The chain's CDR3 is CASSLVPSGRVTDTQYF. CDR3 coding DNA: TGCGCCAGCAGCTTGGTGCCTAGCGGGAGGGTCACAGATACGCAGTATTTT.